This T cell receptor beta chain was profiled in a study of metastatic and nonmetastatic thyroid tumors. As to this clone: What it binds is not known.

Notes on the study in general: It was reportedly found that TCR beta diversity was significantly higher in malignant thyroid tumors than in benign nodules, a difference seen in both blood and tumor samples.

All patients were untreated before thyroid surgery. The V end lost 5 bases, the J end lost 11 bases, and 21 bases lay between the germline ends. The CDR3 totals 13 residues. CDR1 DFQATT and CDR2 SNEGSKA come from the germline V gene (reference sequence). TCRdb re-clonotyped the PCR reads via MiXCR. The sample includes 27,000 or so clones, around a quarter seen only once; the top ten take roughly 5.6%. The gene calls are TRBV20-1 and TRBJ1-1; unclear D gene. The TCR sequence derives from a female donor with papillary thyroid cancer or a benign thyroid nodule (not recorded which). Some clones in this sample may be carry-over from other donors' samples. The sequenced sample consisted of blood. CDR3 DNA sequence: TGCAGTGCTCAGAGTGACACCTCAGGTTACGCTTTCTTT. Its translation is CSAQSDTSGYAFF.